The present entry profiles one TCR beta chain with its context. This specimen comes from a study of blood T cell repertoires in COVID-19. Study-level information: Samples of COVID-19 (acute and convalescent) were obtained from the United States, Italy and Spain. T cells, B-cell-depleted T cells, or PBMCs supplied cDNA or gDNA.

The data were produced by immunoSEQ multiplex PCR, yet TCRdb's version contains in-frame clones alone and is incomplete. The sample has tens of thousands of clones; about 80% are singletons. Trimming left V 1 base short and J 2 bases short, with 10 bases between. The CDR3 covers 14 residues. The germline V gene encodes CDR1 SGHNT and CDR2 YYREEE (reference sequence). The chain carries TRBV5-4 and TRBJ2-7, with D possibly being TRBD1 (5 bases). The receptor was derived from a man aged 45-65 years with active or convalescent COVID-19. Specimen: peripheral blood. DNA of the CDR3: TGTGCCAGCAGCTTGCATGACAGCACCTACGAGCAGTACTTC. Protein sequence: CASSLHDSTYEQYF.